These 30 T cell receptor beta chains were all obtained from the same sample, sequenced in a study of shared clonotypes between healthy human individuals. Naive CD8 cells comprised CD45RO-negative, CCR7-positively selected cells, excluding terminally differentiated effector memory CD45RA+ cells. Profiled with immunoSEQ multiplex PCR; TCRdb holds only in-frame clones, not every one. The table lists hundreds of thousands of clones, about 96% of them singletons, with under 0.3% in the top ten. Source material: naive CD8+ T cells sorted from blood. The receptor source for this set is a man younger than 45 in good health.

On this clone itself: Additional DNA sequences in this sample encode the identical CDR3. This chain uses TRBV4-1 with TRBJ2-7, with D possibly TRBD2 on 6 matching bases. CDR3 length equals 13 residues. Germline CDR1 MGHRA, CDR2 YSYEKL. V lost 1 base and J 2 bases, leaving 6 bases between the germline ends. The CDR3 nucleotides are TGCGCCAGCAGCCAAGGCGGGACCTACGAGCAGTACTTC. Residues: CASSQGGTYEQYF.

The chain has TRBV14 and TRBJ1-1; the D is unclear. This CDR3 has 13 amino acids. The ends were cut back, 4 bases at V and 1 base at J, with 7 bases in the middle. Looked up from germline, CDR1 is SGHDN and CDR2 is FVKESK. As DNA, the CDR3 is TGTGCCAGCAGCCTGGGTCGGAACACTGAAGCTTTCTTT. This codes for CASSLGRNTEAFF.

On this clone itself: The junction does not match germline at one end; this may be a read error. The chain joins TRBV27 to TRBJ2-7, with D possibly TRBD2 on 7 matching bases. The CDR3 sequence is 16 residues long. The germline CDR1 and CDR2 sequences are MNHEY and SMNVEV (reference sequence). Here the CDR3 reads CASSPQSHLADSPHNF. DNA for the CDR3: TGTGCCAGCAGCCCTCAGTCCCATCTAGCGGACAGCCCGCACAACTTC.

The CDR3 protein is CAISTSGPSYNEQFF. The CDR3 DNA sequence: TGTGCCATCAGTACTAGCGGGCCCTCCTACAATGAGCAGTTCTTC. V is TRBV10-3 and J is TRBJ2-1, with 9 bases aligning to TRBD2. Looked up from germline, CDR1 is ENHRY and CDR2 is SYGVKD. V lost 5 bases, J lost 0 bases, and 2 bases stayed unmatched. The CDR3 loop spans 15 amino acids.

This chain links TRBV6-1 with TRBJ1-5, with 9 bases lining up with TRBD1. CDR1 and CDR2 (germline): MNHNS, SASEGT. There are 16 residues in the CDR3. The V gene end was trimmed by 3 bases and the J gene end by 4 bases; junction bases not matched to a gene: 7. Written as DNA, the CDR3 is TGTGCCAGCAGTGAGGGGAGACAGGGGGTAAATCAGCCCCAGCATTTT. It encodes CASSEGRQGVNQPQHF.

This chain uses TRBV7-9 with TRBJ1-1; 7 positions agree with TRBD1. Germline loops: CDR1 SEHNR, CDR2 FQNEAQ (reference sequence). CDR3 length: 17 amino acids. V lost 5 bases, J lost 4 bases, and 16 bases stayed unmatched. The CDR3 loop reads CASSSISRGTLFTEAFF. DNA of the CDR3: TGTGCCAGCAGCAGCATTAGCAGGGGGACACTATTCACTGAAGCTTTCTTT. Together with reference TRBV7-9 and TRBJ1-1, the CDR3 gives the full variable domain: DTGVSQNPRHKITKRGQNVTFRCDPISEHNRLYWYRQTLGQGPEFLTYFQNEAQLEKSRLLSDRFSAERPKGSFSTLEIQRTEQGDSAMYLCASSSISRGTLFTEAFFGQGTRLTVV.

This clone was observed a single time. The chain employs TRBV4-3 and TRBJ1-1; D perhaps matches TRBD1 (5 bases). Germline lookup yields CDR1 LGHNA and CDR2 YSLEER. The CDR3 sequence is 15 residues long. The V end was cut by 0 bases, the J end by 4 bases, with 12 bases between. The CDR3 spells CASSQDRRGSTEAFF. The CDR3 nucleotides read TGCGCCAGCAGCCAAGATAGGCGGGGGTCCACTGAAGCTTTCTTT.

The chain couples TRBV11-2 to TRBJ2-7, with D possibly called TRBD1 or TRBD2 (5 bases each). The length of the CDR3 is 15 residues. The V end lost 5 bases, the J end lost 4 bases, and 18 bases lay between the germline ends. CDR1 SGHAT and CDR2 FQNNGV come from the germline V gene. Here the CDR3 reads CASSLGAGARYEQYF. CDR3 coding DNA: TGTGCCAGCAGCCTAGGGGCCGGGGCCAGGTACGAGCAGTACTTC.

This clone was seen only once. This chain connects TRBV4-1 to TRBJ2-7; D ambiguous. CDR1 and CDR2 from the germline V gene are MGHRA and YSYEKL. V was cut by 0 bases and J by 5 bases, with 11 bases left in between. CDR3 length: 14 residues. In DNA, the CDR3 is TGCGCCAGCAGCCAAGAGAGCGTATTAGACGAGCAGTACTTC. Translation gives CASSQESVLDEQYF.

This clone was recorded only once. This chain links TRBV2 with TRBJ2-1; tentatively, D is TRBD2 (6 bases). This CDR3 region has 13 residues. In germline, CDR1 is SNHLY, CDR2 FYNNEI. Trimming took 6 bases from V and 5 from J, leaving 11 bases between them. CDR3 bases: TGTGCCAGCAGGAGGGGACTCGACAATGAGCAGTTCTTC. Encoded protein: CASRRGLDNEQFF.

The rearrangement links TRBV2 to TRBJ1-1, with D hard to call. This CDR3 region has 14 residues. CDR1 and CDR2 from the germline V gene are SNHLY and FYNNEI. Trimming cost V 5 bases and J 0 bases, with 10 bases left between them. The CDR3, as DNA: TGTGCCAGCAGTAACACACGGGTGAACACTGAAGCTTTCTTT. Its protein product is CASSNTRVNTEAFF. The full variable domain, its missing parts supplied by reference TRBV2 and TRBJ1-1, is EPEVTQTPSHQVTQMGQEVILRCVPISNHLYFYWYRQILGQKVEFLVSFYNNEISEKSEIFDDQFSVERPDGSNFTLKIRSTKLEDSAMYFCASSNTRVNTEAFFGQGTRLTVV.

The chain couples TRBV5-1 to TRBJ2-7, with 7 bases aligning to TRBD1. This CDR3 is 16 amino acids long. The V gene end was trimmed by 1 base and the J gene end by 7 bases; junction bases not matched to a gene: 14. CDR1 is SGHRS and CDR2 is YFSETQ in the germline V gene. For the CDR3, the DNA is TGCGCCAGCAGCTTGAGCCCCGGGACAGTCCCGCGGGAGCAGTACTTC. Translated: CASSLSPGTVPREQYF.

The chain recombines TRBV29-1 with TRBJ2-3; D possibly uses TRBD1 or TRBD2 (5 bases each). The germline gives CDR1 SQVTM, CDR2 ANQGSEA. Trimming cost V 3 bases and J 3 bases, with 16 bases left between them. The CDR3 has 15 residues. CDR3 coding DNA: TGCAGCGTTGACAGGGAAGGAGGAGGAACAGATACGCAGTATTTT. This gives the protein CSVDREGGGTDTQYF.

CDR3 coding DNA: TGTGCCAGCAGCTTAGAAACGGGACAGGGTGGGTTAGCCCAGTACTTC. Translating it yields CASSLETGQGGLAQYF. The chain is built from TRBV7-2 and TRBJ2-5; TRBD1 matches 9 bases. The germline gives CDR1 SGHTA, CDR2 FQGNSA. This CDR3 is built from 16 residues. V dropped 1 base and J dropped 9; count of bases not matched to a gene: 12.

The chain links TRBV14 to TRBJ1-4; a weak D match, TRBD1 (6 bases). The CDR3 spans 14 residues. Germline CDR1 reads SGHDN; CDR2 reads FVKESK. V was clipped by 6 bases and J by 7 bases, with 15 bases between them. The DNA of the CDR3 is TGTGCCAGCAGTCCTACAGGGATAGGTGAAAAACTGTTTTTT. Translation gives CASSPTGIGEKLFF.

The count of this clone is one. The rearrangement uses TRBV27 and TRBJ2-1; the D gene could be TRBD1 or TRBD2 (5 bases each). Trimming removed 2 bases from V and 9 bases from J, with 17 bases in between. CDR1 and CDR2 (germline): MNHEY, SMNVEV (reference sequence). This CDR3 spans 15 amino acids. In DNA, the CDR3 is TGTGCCAGCAGTTTAGGGACCCCGAGTACCCGTGAGCAGTTCTTC. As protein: CASSLGTPSTREQFF.

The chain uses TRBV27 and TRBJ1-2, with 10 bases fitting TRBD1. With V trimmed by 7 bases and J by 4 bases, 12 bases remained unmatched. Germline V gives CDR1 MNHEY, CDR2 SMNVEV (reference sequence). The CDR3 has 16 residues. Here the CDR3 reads CASTSWTGGSSYGYTF. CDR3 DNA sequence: TGTGCCAGCACTTCATGGACAGGGGGATCCTCCTATGGCTACACCTTC.

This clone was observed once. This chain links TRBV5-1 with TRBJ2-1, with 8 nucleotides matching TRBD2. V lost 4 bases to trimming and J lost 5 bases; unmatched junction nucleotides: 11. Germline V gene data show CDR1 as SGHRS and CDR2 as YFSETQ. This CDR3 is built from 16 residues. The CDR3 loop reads CASSPPSAGDDNEQFF. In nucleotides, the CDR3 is TGCGCCAGCAGCCCGCCGTCAGCGGGAGATGACAATGAGCAGTTCTTC.

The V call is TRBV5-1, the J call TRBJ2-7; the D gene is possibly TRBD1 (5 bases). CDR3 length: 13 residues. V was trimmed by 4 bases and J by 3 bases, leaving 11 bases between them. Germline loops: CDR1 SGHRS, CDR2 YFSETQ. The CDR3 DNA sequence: TGCGCCAGCAGCCCGGACACGAGCTACGAGCAGTACTTC. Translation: CASSPDTSYEQYF. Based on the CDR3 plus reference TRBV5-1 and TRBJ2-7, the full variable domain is KAGVTQTPRYLIKTRGQQVTLSCSPISGHRSVSWYQQTPGQGLQFLFEYFSETQRNKGNFPGRFSGRQFSNSRSEMNVSTLELGDSALYLCASSPDTSYEQYFGPGTRLTVT.

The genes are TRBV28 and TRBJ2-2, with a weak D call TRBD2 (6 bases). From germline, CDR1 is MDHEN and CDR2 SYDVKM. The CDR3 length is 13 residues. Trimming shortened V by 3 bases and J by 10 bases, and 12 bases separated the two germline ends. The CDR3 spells CASSFQLASELFF. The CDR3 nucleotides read TGTGCCAGCAGTTTTCAACTAGCCTCGGAGCTGTTTTTT.

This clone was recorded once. In DNA form, the CDR3 reads TGTGCCAGCAGCACCCGAGAGAACACTGAAGCTTTCTTT. Protein sequence: CASSTRENTEAFF. The rearrangement uses TRBV7-3 and TRBJ1-1; the D is unclear. Germline assignment: CDR1 SGHTA and CDR2 FQGTGA. CDR3 length: 13 residues. Trimming took 5 bases from V and 1 from J, leaving 8 bases between them.

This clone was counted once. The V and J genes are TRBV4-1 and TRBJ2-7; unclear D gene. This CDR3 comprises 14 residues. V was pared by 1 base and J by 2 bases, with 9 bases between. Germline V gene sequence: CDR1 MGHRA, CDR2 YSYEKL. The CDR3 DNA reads TGCGCCAGCAGCCAAGTTAGTACGCCCTACGAGCAGTACTTC. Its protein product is CASSQVSTPYEQYF.

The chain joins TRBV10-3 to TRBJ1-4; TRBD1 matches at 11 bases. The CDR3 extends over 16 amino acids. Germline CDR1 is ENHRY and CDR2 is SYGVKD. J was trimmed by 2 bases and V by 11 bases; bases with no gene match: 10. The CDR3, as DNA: TGTGCCTCTCGATCCGGACAGGGGGCGACTAATGAAAAACTGTTTTTT. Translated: CASRSGQGATNEKLFF.

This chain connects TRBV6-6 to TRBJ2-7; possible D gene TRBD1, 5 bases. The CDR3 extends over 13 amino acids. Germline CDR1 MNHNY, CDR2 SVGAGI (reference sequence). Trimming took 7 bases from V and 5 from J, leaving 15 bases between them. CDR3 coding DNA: TGTGCCAGCACCCCCAGGGTCCGGGACGAGCAGTACTTC. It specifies CASTPRVRDEQYF.

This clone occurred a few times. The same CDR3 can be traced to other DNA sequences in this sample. The CDR3 DNA reads TGTGCCAGCAGCTTAGAGAGCTCCTACGAGCAGTACTTC. Translating it yields CASSLESSYEQYF. The chain is built from TRBV7-8 and TRBJ2-7, with D uncertain. This CDR3 contains 13 residues. The germline CDR1 and CDR2 sequences are SGHVS and FQNEAQ. Trimming shortened V by 1 base and J by 0 bases, and 4 bases separated the two germline ends.

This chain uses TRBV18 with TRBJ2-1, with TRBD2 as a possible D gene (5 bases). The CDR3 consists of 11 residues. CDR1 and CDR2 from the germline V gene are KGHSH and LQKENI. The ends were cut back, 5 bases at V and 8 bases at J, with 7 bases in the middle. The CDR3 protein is CASSEGYEQFF. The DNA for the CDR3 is TGTGCCAGCTCAGAGGGCTATGAGCAGTTCTTC. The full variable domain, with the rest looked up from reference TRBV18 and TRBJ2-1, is NAGVMQNPRHLVRRRGQEARLRCSPMKGHSHVYWYRQLPEEGLKFMVYLQKENIIDESGMPKERFSAEFPKEGPSILRIQQVVRGDSAAYFCASSEGYEQFFGPGTRLTVL.

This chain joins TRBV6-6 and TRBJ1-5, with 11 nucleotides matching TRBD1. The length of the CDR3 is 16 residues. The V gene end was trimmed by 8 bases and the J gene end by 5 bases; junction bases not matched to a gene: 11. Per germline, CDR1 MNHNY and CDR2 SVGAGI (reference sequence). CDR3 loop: CASWGLDRGQDQPQHF. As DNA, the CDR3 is TGTGCCAGCTGGGGATTGGACAGGGGGCAGGATCAGCCCCAGCATTTT.

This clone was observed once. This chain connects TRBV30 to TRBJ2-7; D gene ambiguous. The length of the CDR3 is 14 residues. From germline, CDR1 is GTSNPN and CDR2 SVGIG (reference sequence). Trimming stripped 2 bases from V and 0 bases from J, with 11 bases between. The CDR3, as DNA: TGTGCCTGGAGTCAGGCGGTGGGCTCCTACGAGCAGTACTTC. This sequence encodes CAWSQAVGSYEQYF.

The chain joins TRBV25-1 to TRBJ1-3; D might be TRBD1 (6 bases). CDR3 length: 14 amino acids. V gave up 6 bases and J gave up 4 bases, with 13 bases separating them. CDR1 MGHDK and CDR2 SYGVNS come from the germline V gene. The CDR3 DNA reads TGTGCCAGCAGACCCCCGACAGGAGGAAACACCATATATTTT. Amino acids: CASRPPTGGNTIYF.

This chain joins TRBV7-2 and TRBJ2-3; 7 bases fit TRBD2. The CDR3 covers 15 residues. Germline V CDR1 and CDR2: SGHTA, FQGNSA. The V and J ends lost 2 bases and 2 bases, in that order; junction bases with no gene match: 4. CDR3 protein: CASSLRGTNTDTQYF. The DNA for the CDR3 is TGTGCCAGCAGCTTACGCGGGACTAACACAGATACGCAGTATTTT.